This TCR beta chain appears in the sequencing data of a study of cytomegalovirus exposure and HLA in healthy donors. Study-level background: A later analysis reported the same platform for the roughly 120 validation repertoires and the roughly 700 first-cohort repertoires.

V lost 5 bases to trimming and J lost 3 bases; unmatched junction nucleotides: 13. In germline, CDR1 is SGHRS, CDR2 YFSETQ. The length of the CDR3 is 17 residues. Comments on this clone: The antigen remains unidentified.

Findings of the study overall: Clusters of TCRs from the first cohort tended to co-occur in the roughly 120 validation repertoires (as a later analysis found). The study designated fewer than 200 TCR beta chains cytomegalovirus-associated.

The table came from immunoSEQ multiplex PCR; TCRdb's copy has only in-frame clones and leaves some out. The repertoire holds 60,000 to 75,000 clones, more than 90% seen once, with 0.85% to 1% in the top ten. The sequenced sample consisted of PBMCs. The TCR was taken from a man aged 18-30 years in good health and CMV-seronegative. The J gene is TRBJ2-5, the V gene TRBV5-1, with TRBD1 identical over 10 bases. The CDR3: CASRILTGTGVKETQYF. The CDR3 DNA follows: TGCGCCAGCAGAATCCTAACCGGGACAGGGGTGAAAGAGACCCAGTACTTC.